This passage covers 30 T cell receptor beta chains from one sample sequenced in a study of cytomegalovirus exposure and HLA in healthy donors. Produced via immunoSEQ multiplex PCR; TCRdb's table is partial and in-frame only. The table lists some 140,000 clones, 70% to 85% of them singletons. Sequencing input: PBMCs. The source of these receptors is a man younger than 45 in good health and CMV-seropositive.

The J gene is TRBJ2-5, the V gene TRBV6-6, with 7 bases lining up with TRBD2. This CDR3 has 12 residues. The V segment lost 6 bases and the J segment 7 bases; nucleotides outside the gene matches: 5. CDR1 and CDR2 from the germline V gene are MNHNY and SVGAGI (reference sequence). CDR3 coding DNA: TGTGCCAGCAGACCTGGGGGGGGGACCCAGTACTTC. Translation: CASRPGGGTQYF.

The chain joins TRBV19 to TRBJ1-3; D is possibly TRBD1 (6 bases). V lost 7 bases, J lost 1 base, and 11 bases lay in between. CDR1 LNHDA and CDR2 SQIVND come from the germline V gene (reference sequence). CDR3 size: 14 residues. As DNA, the CDR3 is TGTGCCAGTAACGAGGACAGTTCTGGAAACACCATATATTTT. It specifies CASNEDSSGNTIYF.

The V gene is TRBV10-3, the J gene TRBJ1-2, with 7 nucleotides matching TRBD1. J lost 8 bases, V lost 7 bases, and 10 bases had no gene match. The CDR3 contains 13 residues. CDR1 and CDR2 from the germline V gene are ENHRY and SYGVKD. DNA for the CDR3: TGTGCCATCAACCTCGACAGGGATAGCGGCTACACCTTC. Translation gives CAINLDRDSGYTF.

V gene TRBV6-6 combines with J gene TRBJ2-7; D is possibly TRBD1 (6 bases). The V end was cut by 4 bases, the J end by 1 base, with 14 bases between. CDR3 length: 15 amino acids. CDR1 and CDR2 from the germline V gene are MNHNY and SVGAGI (reference sequence). Here the CDR3 reads CASSSSQGISYEQYF. Written as DNA, the CDR3 is TGTGCCAGCAGTTCCTCACAGGGTATTTCCTACGAGCAGTACTTC.

This clone appeared once. The V call is TRBV18, the J call TRBJ1-1, with D possibly matching TRBD1 (6 bases). Germline CDR1 reads KGHSH; CDR2 reads LQKENI. V was cut by 1 base and J by 3 bases, with 9 bases left in between. There are 14 residues in the CDR3. CDR3 sequence: CASSPQGDHTEAFF. DNA for the CDR3: TGTGCCAGCTCACCACAGGGGGACCACACTGAAGCTTTCTTT.

The chain is built from TRBV2 and TRBJ2-1; tentatively, D is TRBD2 (6 bases). This CDR3 has 13 residues. V was clipped by 7 bases and J by 6 bases, with 13 bases between them. Germline V gene sequence: CDR1 SNHLY, CDR2 FYNNEI. Written as DNA, the CDR3 is TGTGCCAGCAAGGGACTGGATCTCAATGAGCAGTTCTTC. The encoded protein is CASKGLDLNEQFF. Looking up the rest from reference TRBV2 and TRBJ2-1 gives the full variable domain: EPEVTQTPSHQVTQMGQEVILRCVPISNHLYFYWYRQILGQKVEFLVSFYNNEISEKSEIFDDQFSVERPDGSNFTLKIRSTKLEDSAMYFCASKGLDLNEQFFGPGTRLTVL.

The CDR3 region has the DNA TGTGCCAGCAGCTTAGTAGGGACAGGGACCTACGAGCAGTACTTC. This sequence encodes CASSLVGTGTYEQYF. The rearrangement links TRBV7-2 to TRBJ2-7; 9 nucleotides match TRBD1. The germline gives CDR1 SGHTA, CDR2 FQGNSA. Trimming at V came to 1 base and at J to 2 bases, leaving 3 bases not matched to a gene. The CDR3 has 15 residues.

The CDR3 bases are TGTGCCAGCAGTGAAGGTGGCTTCCCAGGTATTCAGCCCCAGCATTTT. Residues: CASSEGGFPGIQPQHF. The V gene is TRBV2, the J gene TRBJ1-5; no clear D. CDR3 length: 16 residues. Trimming removed 1 base from V and 6 bases from J, with 16 bases in between. Germline V lookup: CDR1 SNHLY, CDR2 FYNNEI.

The chain uses TRBV19 and TRBJ1-5; D call uncertain. This CDR3 is built from 14 residues. The V gene lost 6 bases and the J gene lost 1 base, with 10 bases spanning the gap. CDR1 and CDR2 from the germline V gene are LNHDA and SQIVND (reference sequence). CDR3 DNA sequence: TGTGCCAGTAGAACGGGTATGAGCAATCAGCCCCAGCATTTT. It codes for CASRTGMSNQPQHF.

On this clone itself: Other nucleotide sequences from this sample produce the same CDR3. The chain couples TRBV7-2 to TRBJ2-1; D is possibly TRBD2 (5 bases). Germline V gene lookup returns CDR1 SGHTA and CDR2 FQGNSA. V lost 1 base and J 3 bases, leaving 7 bases between the germline ends. The CDR3 length is 14 residues. The CDR3, as DNA: TGTGCCAGCAGCTTAGGCGGGCTCTACAATGAGCAGTTCTTC. As protein: CASSLGGLYNEQFF.

The sample holds one count of this clone. CDR3 region: CAGEGQGFVNTEAFF. Written as DNA, the CDR3 is TGTGCCGGCGAGGGACAGGGTTTCGTGAACACTGAAGCTTTCTTT. This chain links TRBV30 with TRBJ1-1, with 9 bases matching TRBD1. The J segment lost 0 bases and the V segment lost 8 bases, leaving 10 bases of the junction unmatched. The CDR3 loop spans 15 amino acids. The V gene's germline CDR1 is GTSNPN and CDR2 SVGIG (reference sequence).

This chain links TRBV5-3 with TRBJ2-5, with 8 bases matching TRBD2. TRBV5-3 falls under the ORF class, with uncertain function. There are 16 residues in the CDR3. V trimming: 0 bases; J trimming: 2 bases; junction bases outside the gene matches: 6. This CDR3 is CARSLVRGAKQETQYF. As DNA, the CDR3 is TGTGCCAGAAGCTTGGTGCGGGGGGCGAAGCAAGAGACCCAGTACTTC.

This chain joins TRBV18 and TRBJ2-1; 7 nucleotides agree with TRBD2. Germline V gives CDR1 KGHSH, CDR2 LQKENI. There are 14 residues in the CDR3. The trim removed 3 bases at V and 10 bases at J, leaving 9 bases unmatched. Here the CDR3 DNA reads TGTGCCAGCTCACCTACAAGCGGGGTAGGAGAGCAGTTCTTC. It codes for CASSPTSGVGEQFF.

A few counts support this clone. The J gene is TRBJ1-1, the V gene TRBV7-9, with TRBD1 as a possible D gene (6 bases). The CDR3 extends over 13 amino acids. CDR1 is SEHNR, CDR2 FQNEAQ, per germline (reference sequence). V was clipped by 7 bases and J by 4 bases, with 13 bases between them. The CDR3 region has the DNA TGTGCCAGCAAGGGGGGAGGGGGCACTGAAGCTTTCTTT. Its translation is CASKGGGGTEAFF.

This clone has just one count. The chain links TRBV7-7 to TRBJ2-5, with D perhaps matching TRBD2 (7 bases). Trimming left V 2 bases short and J 2 bases short, with 12 bases between. CDR1 and CDR2 from the germline V gene are SSHAT and FNYEAQ (reference sequence). CDR3 length: 15 amino acids. For the CDR3, the DNA is TGTGCCAGCAGCTTATTGCGGGGGCCGCAAGAGACCCAGTACTTC. Its translation: CASSLLRGPQETQYF.

This rearrangement joins TRBV5-1 to TRBJ2-1; no definite D call. This CDR3 contains 12 residues. CDR1 is SGHRS and CDR2 is YFSETQ in the germline V gene. Trimming cost V 7 bases and J 4 bases, with 9 bases left between them. The CDR3 protein is CASFGSYNEQFF. The CDR3 region has the DNA TGCGCCAGCTTCGGGTCATACAATGAGCAGTTCTTC.

V is TRBV4-2 and J is TRBJ2-7; possibly TRBD1 for D (6 bases). This CDR3 is built from 14 residues. The germline V and J ends were trimmed by 1 base and 2 bases, with 9 bases remaining between them. CDR1 and CDR2 from the germline V gene are LGHNA and YNFKEQ. CDR3 protein: CASSQGAGAYEQYF. The CDR3 DNA sequence: TGTGCCAGCAGCCAAGGCGCAGGGGCCTACGAGCAGTACTTC.

This clone occurred once. V is TRBV28 and J is TRBJ2-7, with 7 positions matching TRBD1. The CDR3 is 17 residues long. Germline lookup yields CDR1 MDHEN and CDR2 SYDVKM. V shed 5 bases, J shed 3 bases, and the junction held 16 bases outside the gene matches. CDR3 DNA sequence: TGTGCCAGCAGTGGGAATATGGGAACAGGGGAAGACTACGAGCAGTACTTC. Translated: CASSGNMGTGEDYEQYF.

The V gene is TRBV19, the J gene TRBJ2-6, with TRBD1 matching 8 bases. With V trimmed by 5 bases and J by 0 bases, 9 bases remained unmatched. The germline V gene has CDR1 LNHDA and CDR2 SQIVND (reference sequence). The CDR3 sequence is 18 residues long. CDR3 sequence: CASSSSTGASSGANVLTF. CDR3 nucleotides: TGTGCCAGTAGTTCTTCGACAGGGGCCAGCTCTGGGGCCAACGTCCTGACTTTC. Using reference TRBV19 and TRBJ2-6 for the parts outside the CDR3, the full variable domain is DGGITQSPKYLFRKEGQNVTLSCEQNLNHDAMYWYRQDPGQGLRLIYYSQIVNDFQKGDIAEGYSVSREKKESFPLTVTSAQKNPTAFYLCASSSSTGASSGANVLTFGAGSRLTVL.

The V call is TRBV11-3, the J call TRBJ1-1, with D perhaps matching TRBD1 (5 bases). The V end was cut by 1 base, the J end by 0 bases, with 6 bases between. CDR1 SGHNT and CDR2 YENEEA come from the germline V gene. This CDR3 has 14 amino acids. DNA of the CDR3: TGTGCCAGCAGCTTAGGGGGCATGAACACTGAAGCTTTCTTT. It encodes CASSLGGMNTEAFF.

This clone was found a few times. The genes are TRBV25-1 and TRBJ1-2; no definite D call. Trimming cost V 6 bases and J 2 bases, with 7 bases left between them. The germline V gene has CDR1 MGHDK and CDR2 SYGVNS. This CDR3 has 12 residues. CDR3 DNA sequence: TGTGCCAGCAGAGACTGGAACTATGGCTACACCTTC. Protein product: CASRDWNYGYTF.

This CDR3 is CASSTWGWNTEAFF. CDR3 nucleotide sequence: TGTGCCAGCAGTACTTGGGGCTGGAACACTGAAGCTTTCTTT. The gene calls are TRBV6-1 and TRBJ1-1; tentatively, D is TRBD1 (5 bases). The CDR3 is made up of 14 amino acids. Trimming left V 5 bases short and J 1 base short, with 11 bases between. Looked up from germline, CDR1 is MNHNS and CDR2 is SASEGT.

The genes are TRBV7-2 and TRBJ2-7; TRBD1 aligns across 9 bases. Germline loops: CDR1 SGHTA, CDR2 FQGNSA. CDR3 length: 15 residues. V shed 10 bases, J shed 0 bases, and the junction held 10 bases outside the gene matches. CDR3 coding DNA: TGTGCCACCCTAGGGACAGGGCCTAACTCCTACGAGCAGTACTTC. Protein product: CATLGTGPNSYEQYF.

The rearrangement uses TRBV27 and TRBJ1-2; TRBD1 agrees at 7 bases. The length of the CDR3 is 13 residues. The V gene's germline CDR1 is MNHEY and CDR2 SMNVEV (reference sequence). After removal of 5 bases from V and 8 bases from J, the junction contained 8 bases not matched to a gene. The CDR3 region has the DNA TGTGCCAGCAGTCTTACAGGGGCGGACGGCTACACCTTC. Encoded protein: CASSLTGADGYTF.

The chain couples TRBV27 to TRBJ1-6; tentatively, D is TRBD1 (5 bases). CDR3 length equals 15 residues. The V and J ends lost 5 bases and 8 bases respectively, with 16 bases between them. Per germline, CDR1 MNHEY and CDR2 SMNVEV (reference sequence). CDR3 in amino acids: CASSPSWGVDSPLHF. CDR3 sequence (DNA): TGTGCCAGCAGTCCCTCTTGGGGGGTCGATTCACCCCTCCACTTT.

The CDR3 sequence is CASSEGAGMGSPLHF. CDR3 coding DNA: TGTGCCAGCAGTGAAGGGGCAGGGATGGGCTCACCCCTCCACTTT. This rearrangement joins TRBV6-1 to TRBJ1-6; TRBD1 is a possible D gene (5 bases). Germline V gene lookup returns CDR1 MNHNS and CDR2 SASEGT. The CDR3 has 15 residues. The V and J ends lost 1 base and 10 bases respectively, with 14 bases between them.

The J gene is TRBJ2-3, the V gene TRBV10-1, with 14 bases identical to TRBD2. Germline V lookup: CDR1 WNHNN, CDR2 SYGVQD (reference sequence). This CDR3 spans 16 amino acids. J lost 3 bases, V lost 6 bases, and 5 bases had no gene match. CDR3 loop: CASSTGTSGSTDTQYF. In DNA, the CDR3 is TGCGCCAGCAGCACCGGGACTAGCGGGAGTACAGATACGCAGTATTTT.

This sequence joins TRBV11-2 and TRBJ2-7; D is unresolved. CDR3 size: 15 residues. The V and J ends lost 0 bases and 0 bases respectively, with 9 bases between them. Germline V gene data show CDR1 as SGHAT and CDR2 as FQNNGV. CDR3 protein: CASSLDQASSYEQYF. The CDR3 nucleotides are TGTGCCAGCAGCTTAGATCAGGCCAGCTCCTACGAGCAGTACTTC.

This clone was detected a few times. The chain is built from TRBV4-2 and TRBJ2-1, with TRBD2 identical over 8 bases. The CDR3 has 17 amino acids. CDR1 and CDR2 (germline): LGHNA, YNFKEQ. The V and J ends lost 4 bases and 3 bases, in that order; junction bases with no gene match: 11. The CDR3 region has the DNA TGTGCCAGCAGCCCGGGACCGGGGGGGCCTGACTACAATGAGCAGTTCTTC. Protein: CASSPGPGGPDYNEQFF.

The chain links TRBV27 to TRBJ2-1; D is uncertain. Germline values: CDR1 MNHEY, CDR2 SMNVEV (reference sequence). The CDR3 spans 15 residues. The V end was cut by 0 bases, the J end by 3 bases, with 9 bases between. In DNA form, the CDR3 reads TGTGCCAGCAGTTTATCGTTAAATATCTACAATGAGCAGTTCTTC. Translation: CASSLSLNIYNEQFF.